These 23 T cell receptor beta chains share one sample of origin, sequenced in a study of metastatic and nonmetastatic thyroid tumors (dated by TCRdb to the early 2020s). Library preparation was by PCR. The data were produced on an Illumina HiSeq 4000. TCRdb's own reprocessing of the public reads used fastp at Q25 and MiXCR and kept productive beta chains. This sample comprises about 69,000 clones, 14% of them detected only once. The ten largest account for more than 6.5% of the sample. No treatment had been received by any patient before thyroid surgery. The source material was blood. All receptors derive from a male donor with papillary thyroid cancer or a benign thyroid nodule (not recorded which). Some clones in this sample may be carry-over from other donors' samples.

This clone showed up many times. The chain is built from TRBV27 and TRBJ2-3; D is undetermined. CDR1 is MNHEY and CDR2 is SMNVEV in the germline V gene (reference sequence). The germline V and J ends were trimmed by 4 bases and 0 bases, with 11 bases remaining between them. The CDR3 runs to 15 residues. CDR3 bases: TGTGCCAGCAGTTCGATATCCTCTAGCACAGATACGCAGTATTTT. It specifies CASSSISSSTDTQYF.

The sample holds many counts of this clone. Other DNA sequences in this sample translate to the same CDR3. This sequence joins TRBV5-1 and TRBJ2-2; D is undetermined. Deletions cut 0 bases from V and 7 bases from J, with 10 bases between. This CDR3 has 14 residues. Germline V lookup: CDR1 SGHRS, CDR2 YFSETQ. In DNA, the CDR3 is TGCGCCAGCAGCTTGGCTCCAGCAAACGGGGAGCTGTTTTTT. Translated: CASSLAPANGELFF.

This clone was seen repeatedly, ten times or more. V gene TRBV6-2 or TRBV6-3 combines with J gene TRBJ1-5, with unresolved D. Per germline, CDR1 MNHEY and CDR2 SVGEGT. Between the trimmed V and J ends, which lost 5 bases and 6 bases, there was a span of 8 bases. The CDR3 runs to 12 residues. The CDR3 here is CASSHTSQPQHF. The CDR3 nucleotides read TGTGCCAGCAGTCATACTAGTCAGCCCCAGCATTTT.

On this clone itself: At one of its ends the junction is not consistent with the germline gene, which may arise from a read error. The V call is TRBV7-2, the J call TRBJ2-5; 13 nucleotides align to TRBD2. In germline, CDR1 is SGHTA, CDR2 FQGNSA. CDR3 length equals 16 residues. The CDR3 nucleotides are TGTGCCAGCATCTTAGGACTAGCGGGAGAGGGTGAGACCCAGTACTTC. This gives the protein CASILGLAGEGETQYF.

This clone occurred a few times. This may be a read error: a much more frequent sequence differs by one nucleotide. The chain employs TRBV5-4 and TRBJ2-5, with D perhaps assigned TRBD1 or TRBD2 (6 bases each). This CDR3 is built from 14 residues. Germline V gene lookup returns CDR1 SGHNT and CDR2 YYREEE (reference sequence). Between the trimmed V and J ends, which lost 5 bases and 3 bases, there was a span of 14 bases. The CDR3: CASRLGGREETQYF. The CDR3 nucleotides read TGTGCCAGCAGGCTGGGGGGCAGGGAAGAGACCCAGTACTTC.

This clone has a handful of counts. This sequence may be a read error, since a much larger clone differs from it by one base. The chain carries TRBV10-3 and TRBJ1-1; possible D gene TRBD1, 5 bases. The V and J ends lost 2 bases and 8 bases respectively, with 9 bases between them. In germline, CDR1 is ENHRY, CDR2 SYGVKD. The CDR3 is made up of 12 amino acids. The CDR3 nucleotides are TGTGCCATCAGTGAGGGGACGTCCGAAGCTTTCTTT. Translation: CAISEGTSEAFF.

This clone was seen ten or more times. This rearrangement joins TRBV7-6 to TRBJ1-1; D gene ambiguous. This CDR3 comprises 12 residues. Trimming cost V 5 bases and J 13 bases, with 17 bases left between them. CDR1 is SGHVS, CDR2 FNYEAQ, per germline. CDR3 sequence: CASSPITRVDFF. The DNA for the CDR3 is TGTGCCAGCAGCCCGATAACTAGGGTGGATTTCTTT.

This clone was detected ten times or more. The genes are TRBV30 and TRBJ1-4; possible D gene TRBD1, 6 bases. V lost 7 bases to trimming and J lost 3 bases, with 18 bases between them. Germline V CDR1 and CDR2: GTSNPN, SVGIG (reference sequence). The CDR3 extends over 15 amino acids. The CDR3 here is CASREGETANEKLFF. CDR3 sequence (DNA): TGTGCCTCACGAGAGGGGGAGACAGCTAATGAAAAACTGTTTTTT.

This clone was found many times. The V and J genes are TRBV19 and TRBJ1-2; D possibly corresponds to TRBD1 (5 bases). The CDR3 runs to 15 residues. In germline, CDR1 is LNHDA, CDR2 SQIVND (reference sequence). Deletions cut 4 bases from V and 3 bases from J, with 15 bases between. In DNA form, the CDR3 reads TGTGCCAGTAGTACCAGGGAGAGCGGGGACTATGGCTACACCTTC. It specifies CASSTRESGDYGYTF. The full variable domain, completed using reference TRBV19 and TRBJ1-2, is DGGITQSPKYLFRKEGQNVTLSCEQNLNHDAMYWYRQDPGQGLRLIYYSQIVNDFQKGDIAEGYSVSREKKESFPLTVTSAQKNPTAFYLCASSTRESGDYGYTFGSGTRLTVV.

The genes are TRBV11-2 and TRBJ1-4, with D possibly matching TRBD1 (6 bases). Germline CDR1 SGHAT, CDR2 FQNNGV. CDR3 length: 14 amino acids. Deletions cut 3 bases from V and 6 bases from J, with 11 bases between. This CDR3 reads CASSFAGGYEKLFF. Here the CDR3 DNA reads TGTGCCAGCAGCTTTGCGGGGGGCTATGAAAAACTGTTTTTT.

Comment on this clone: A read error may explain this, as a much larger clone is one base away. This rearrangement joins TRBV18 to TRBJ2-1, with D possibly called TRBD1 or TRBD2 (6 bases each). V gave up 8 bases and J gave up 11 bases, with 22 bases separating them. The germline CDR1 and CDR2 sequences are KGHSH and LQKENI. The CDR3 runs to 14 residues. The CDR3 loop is CASPPASGANKQFF. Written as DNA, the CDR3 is TGTGCCAGCCCTCCGGCGTCGGGGGCTAATAAGCAGTTCTTC.

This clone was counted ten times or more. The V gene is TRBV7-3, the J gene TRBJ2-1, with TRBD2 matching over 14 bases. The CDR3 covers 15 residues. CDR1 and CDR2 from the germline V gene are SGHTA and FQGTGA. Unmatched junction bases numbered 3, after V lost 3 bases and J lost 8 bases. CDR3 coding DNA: TGTGCCAGCAGCTTGGGACTAGCGGGAGTGGATGAGCAGTTCTTC. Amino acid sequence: CASSLGLAGVDEQFF.

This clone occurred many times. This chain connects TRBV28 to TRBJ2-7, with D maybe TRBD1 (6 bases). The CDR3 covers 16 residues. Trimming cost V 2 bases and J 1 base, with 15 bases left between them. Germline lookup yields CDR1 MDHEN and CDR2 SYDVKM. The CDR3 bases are TGTGCCAGCAGTTTAAACGTTAGGACAGATTCCTACGAGCAGTACTTC. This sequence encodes CASSLNVRTDSYEQYF.

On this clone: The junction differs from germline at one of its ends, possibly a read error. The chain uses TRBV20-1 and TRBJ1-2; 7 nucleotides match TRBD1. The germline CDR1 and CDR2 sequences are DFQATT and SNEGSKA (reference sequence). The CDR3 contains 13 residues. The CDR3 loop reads CSARYTDRPNFFF. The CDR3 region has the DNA TGCAGTGCTAGATATACGGACAGGCCCAACTTTTTTTTC.

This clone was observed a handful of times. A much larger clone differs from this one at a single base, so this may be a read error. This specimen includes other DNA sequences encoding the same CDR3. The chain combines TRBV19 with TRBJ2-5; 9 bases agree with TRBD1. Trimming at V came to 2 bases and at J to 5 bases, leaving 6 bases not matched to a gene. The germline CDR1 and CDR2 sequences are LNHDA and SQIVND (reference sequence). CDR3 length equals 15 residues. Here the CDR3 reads CASSIRTGGQETQYF. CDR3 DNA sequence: TGTGCCAGTAGTATACGTACAGGGGGCCAGGAGACCCAGTACTTC.

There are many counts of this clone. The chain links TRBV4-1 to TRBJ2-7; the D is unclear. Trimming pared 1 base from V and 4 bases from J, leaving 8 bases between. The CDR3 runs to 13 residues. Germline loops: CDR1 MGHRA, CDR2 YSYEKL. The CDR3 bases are TGCGCCAGCAGCCAAGGCCCCGGGTACGAGCAGTACGTC. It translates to CASSQGPGYEQYV.

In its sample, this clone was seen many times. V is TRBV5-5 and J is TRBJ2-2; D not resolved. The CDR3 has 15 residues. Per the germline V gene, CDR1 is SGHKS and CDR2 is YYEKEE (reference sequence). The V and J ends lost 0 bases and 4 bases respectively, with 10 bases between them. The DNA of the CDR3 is TGTGCCAGCAGCTTGGCCAGGCAGCCCACCGGGGAGCTGTTTTTT. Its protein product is CASSLARQPTGELFF.

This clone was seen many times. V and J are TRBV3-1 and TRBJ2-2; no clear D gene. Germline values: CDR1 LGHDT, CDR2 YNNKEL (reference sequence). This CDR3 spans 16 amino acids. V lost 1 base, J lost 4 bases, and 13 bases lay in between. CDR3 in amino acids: CASSQGLVYGTGELFF. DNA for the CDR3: TGTGCCAGCAGCCAAGGTCTGGTGTACGGCACCGGGGAGCTGTTTTTT.

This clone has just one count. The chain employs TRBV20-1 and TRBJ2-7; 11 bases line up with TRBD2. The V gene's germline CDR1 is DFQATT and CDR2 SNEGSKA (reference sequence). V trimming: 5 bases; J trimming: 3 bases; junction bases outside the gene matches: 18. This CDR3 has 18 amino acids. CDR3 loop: CSAPTRVAGGPGDYEQYF. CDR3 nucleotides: TGCAGTGCTCCCACCCGGGTAGCGGGAGGGCCAGGAGACTACGAGCAGTACTTC.

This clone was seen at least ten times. CDR3 sequence reads: CASTRTGGDTEAFF. In DNA, the CDR3 is TGTGCCAGCACCCGGACAGGGGGCGACACTGAAGCTTTCTTT. J is TRBJ1-1 and V is TRBV6-1, with 11 bases identical to TRBD1. CDR3 length: 14 residues. Germline CDR1 reads MNHNS; CDR2 reads SASEGT. V lost 7 bases and J lost 3; bases outside the gene matches: 4.

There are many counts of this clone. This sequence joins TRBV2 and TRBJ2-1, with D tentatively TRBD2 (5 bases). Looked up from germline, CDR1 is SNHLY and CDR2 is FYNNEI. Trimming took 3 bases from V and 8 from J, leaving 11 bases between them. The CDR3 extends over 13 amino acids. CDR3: CASSENRGDEQFF. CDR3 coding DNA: TGTGCCAGCAGTGAGAATCGGGGAGATGAGCAGTTCTTC.

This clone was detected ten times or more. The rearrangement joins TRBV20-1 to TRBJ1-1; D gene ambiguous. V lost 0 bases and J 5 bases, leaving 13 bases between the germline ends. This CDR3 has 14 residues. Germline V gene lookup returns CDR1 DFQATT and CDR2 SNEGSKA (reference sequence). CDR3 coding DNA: TGCAGTGCTAGAGACCCTAAAGGATTTACTGAAGCTTTCTTT. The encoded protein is CSARDPKGFTEAFF.

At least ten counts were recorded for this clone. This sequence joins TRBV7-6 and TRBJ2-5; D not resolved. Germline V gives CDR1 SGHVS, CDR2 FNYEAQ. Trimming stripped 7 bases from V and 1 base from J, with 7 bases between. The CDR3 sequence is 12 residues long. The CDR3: CASTSPQETQYF. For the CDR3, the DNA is TGTGCCAGCACCTCACCCCAAGAGACCCAGTACTTC.